The rows below give T cell receptor beta chains drawn from one sample of a study of blood T cell repertoires in COVID-19. Assay: immunoSEQ multiplex PCR; the TCRdb copy retains only in-frame clones and omits some. The sample yields under 500,000 clones, around 89% seen once. Material for sequencing was peripheral blood. Source of these receptors: a woman in her 30s with acute or convalescent COVID-19. The CDR3 runs from the conserved cysteine through the conserved F or W. Each record gives: D gene, V gene, CDR3 protein. The D gene is left open where the match is weak.

d_call: TRBD1; v_call: TRBV7-2; cdr3_aa: CASRGGAGTGELFF
d_call: .; v_call: TRBV29-1; cdr3_aa: CSAHEGGANEKLFF
d_call: .; v_call: TRBV6-5; cdr3_aa: CASSPSQTRTQYF
d_call: .; v_call: TRBV19; cdr3_aa: CASSTPGREGNTIYF
d_call: TRBD1; v_call: TRBV7-9; cdr3_aa: CATEFTQAATGGHYEQYF
d_call: TRBD1; v_call: TRBV12-5; cdr3_aa: CASVDRVRSYEQYF
d_call: .; v_call: TRBV5-6; cdr3_aa: CASYRRTRATDTQYF
d_call: .; v_call: TRBV18; cdr3_aa: CASSNLPGQDTDTQYF
d_call: .; v_call: TRBV6-5; cdr3_aa: CASGWQGKDQYF
d_call: TRBD1; v_call: TRBV2; cdr3_aa: CASSVERQGVFSYNEQFF
d_call: TRBD1; v_call: TRBV10-1; cdr3_aa: CASRRSDRITDTQYF
d_call: TRBD2; v_call: TRBV5-4; cdr3_aa: CASSTKRGGTDTQYF
d_call: .; v_call: TRBV27; cdr3_aa: CASSPQSWGTEYTYGYTF
d_call: TRBD2; v_call: TRBV11-2; cdr3_aa: CASRSLAGKPGETQYF
d_call: TRBD2; v_call: TRBV7-2; cdr3_aa: CASSSLAGRWDTQYF
d_call: .; v_call: TRBV7-9; cdr3_aa: CASSAGGQETQYF
d_call: TRBD2; v_call: TRBV11-3; cdr3_aa: CASSPGTSGGTDTQYF
d_call: .; v_call: TRBV10-3; cdr3_aa: CAISDMGGEAYGYTF
d_call: TRBD1; v_call: TRBV6-1; cdr3_aa: CASSEAGSGDRGEAFF
d_call: .; v_call: TRBV11-2; cdr3_aa: CASSLPGHTYNEQFF
d_call: .; v_call: TRBV18; cdr3_aa: CASSPTPSSNEQFF
d_call: TRBD1; v_call: TRBV11-2; cdr3_aa: CASSLSPGQGVQETQYF
d_call: .; v_call: TRBV2; cdr3_aa: CASSGGRNYGYTF
d_call: TRBD1; v_call: TRBV25-1; cdr3_aa: CASSEYFRPGGASSEQYF
d_call: .; v_call: TRBV5-8; cdr3_aa: CASSLSENTEAFF
d_call: TRBD2; v_call: TRBV18; cdr3_aa: CASSPTSSGELFF
d_call: .; v_call: TRBV10-2; cdr3_aa: CASGLVGLAQETQYF
d_call: .; v_call: TRBV11-3; cdr3_aa: CASSYGISSYNEQFF